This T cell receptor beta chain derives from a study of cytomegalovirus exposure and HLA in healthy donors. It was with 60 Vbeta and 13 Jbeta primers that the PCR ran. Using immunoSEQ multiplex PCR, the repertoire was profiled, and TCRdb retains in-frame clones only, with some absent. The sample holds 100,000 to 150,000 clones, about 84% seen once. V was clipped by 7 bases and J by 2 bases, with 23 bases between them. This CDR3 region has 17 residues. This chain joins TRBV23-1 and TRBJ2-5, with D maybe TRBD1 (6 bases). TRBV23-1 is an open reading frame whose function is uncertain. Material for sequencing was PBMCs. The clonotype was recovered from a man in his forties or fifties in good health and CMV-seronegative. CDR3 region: CASTQRYVRQEQETQYF. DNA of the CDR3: TGCGCCAGCACCCAGCGTTATGTAAGACAGGAGCAAGAGACCCAGTACTTC.